The 5 T cell receptor beta chains in this list originate from one sample, sequenced in a study of blood T cell repertoires in COVID-19. The table came from immunoSEQ multiplex PCR; TCRdb's copy has only in-frame clones and leaves some out. The table has approximately 170,000 clones, roughly 87% seen once. Sample: peripheral blood. The receptors derive from a man younger than 30 who had recovered from COVID-19.

There are a few counts of this clone. The gene calls are TRBV5-1 and TRBJ1-2; possible D gene TRBD1, 5 bases. This CDR3 region has 14 residues. Germline-derived CDR1 and CDR2 are SGHRS and YFSETQ. Deletions cut 0 bases from V and 3 bases from J, with 9 bases between. DNA for the CDR3: TGCGCCAGCAGCTTGGGCGGGGCCTACTATGGCTACACCTTC. Its translation is CASSLGGAYYGYTF.

The chain combines TRBV4-1 with TRBJ2-3; 7 bases align to TRBD2. The CDR3 extends over 15 amino acids. Trimming took 1 base from V and 4 from J; bases not matched to a gene: 5. The germline CDR1 and CDR2 sequences are MGHRA and YSYEKL. CDR3 DNA sequence: TGCGCCAGCAGCCAAGTTGCGGCGGGAGCAGATACGCAGTATTTT. It yields the protein CASSQVAAGADTQYF.

The chain uses TRBV11-2 and TRBJ2-7, with TRBD1 identical over 7 bases. With 5 bases clipped from V and 2 bases from J, the junction kept 6 bases outside the gene matches. The CDR3 loop spans 14 amino acids. Germline CDR1 SGHAT, CDR2 FQNNGV. The DNA of the CDR3 is TGTGCCAGCAGCCCCCCAGGACAGGCCTACGAGCAGTACTTC. It encodes CASSPPGQAYEQYF.

The chain is built from TRBV28 and TRBJ2-5, with D perhaps TRBD1 (5 bases). With 6 bases removed from V and 2 bases from J, the gap between germline ends came to 10 bases. The CDR3 runs 13 residues. The germline V gene has CDR1 MDHEN and CDR2 SYDVKM. CDR3 bases: TGTGCCAGCAGCCTTGACAGTCAAGAGACCCAGTACTTC. The encoded protein is CASSLDSQETQYF.

This sequence joins TRBV4-3 and TRBJ2-3, with 15 nucleotides matching TRBD2. Germline V CDR1 and CDR2: LGHNA, YSLEER. This CDR3 spans 16 amino acids. V was pared by 1 base and J by 5 bases, with 1 base of the junction left unmatched. Here the CDR3 reads CASSQGTSGRGDTQYF. CDR3 nucleotides: TGCGCCAGCAGCCAAGGGACTAGCGGGAGGGGAGATACGCAGTATTTT.